A selection of T cell receptor beta chains follows, all from one sample in a study of cytomegalovirus exposure and HLA in healthy donors. Using immunoSEQ multiplex PCR, the repertoire was profiled, and TCRdb retains in-frame clones only, with some absent. The sample has approximately 100,000 clones; around three quarters are singletons. Sequenced sample: PBMCs. The receptors originated from a human donor in good health. CDR3s include the opening cysteine and the closing phenylalanine or tryptophan. The order of the fields is D gene, J gene, clone size, V gene, CDR3 protein, CDR3 DNA. D genes are given only for firm matches. The size entry is marked missing in some rows and otherwise reads once, few, many or a size class.

TRBD1 TRBJ1-2 . TRBV25-1 CASSGGTGGYTF TGTGCCAGCAGTGGCGGGACAGGGGGCTACACCTTC
. TRBJ2-3 . TRBV5-5 CASSVLGPSTDTQYF TGTGCCAGCAGCGTCTTGGGCCCCAGCACAGATACGCAGTATTTT
TRBD1 TRBJ1-6 . TRBV6-1 CAEGARTNSPLHF TGTGCCGAGGGGGCAAGAACTAATTCACCCCTCCACTTT
. TRBJ1-5 few TRBV19 CASEDVDQPQHF TGTGCCAGCGAGGATGTTGATCAGCCCCAGCATTTT
. TRBJ2-7 . TRBV7-8 CASSYNRAGNEQYF TGTGCCAGCAGCTACAACAGGGCTGGGAACGAGCAGTACTTC
. TRBJ2-3 . TRBV11-2 CASSLGGSSTDTQYF TGTGCCAGCAGCTTAGGAGGATCTAGCACAGATACGCAGTATTTT
. TRBJ1-2 . TRBV30 CAWSVLRGFGDGYPF TGTGCCTGGAGTGTACTACGGGGGTTTGGAGATGGCTACCCCTTC
TRBD1 TRBJ1-5 . TRBV7-8 CASSAGTGWNSNQPQHF TGTGCCAGCAGCGCCGGGACAGGGTGGAATAGCAATCAGCCCCAGCATTTT
TRBD1 TRBJ1-1 few TRBV7-9 CASSLGQGGKAFF TGTGCCAGCAGCCTCGGACAGGGGGGGAAAGCTTTCTTT
TRBD2 TRBJ2-1 . TRBV7-9 CASSFSRLAGGHNEQFF TGTGCCAGCAGCTTTTCACGACTAGCGGGAGGCCACAATGAGCAGTTCTTC
. TRBJ2-7 . TRBV5-1 CASSLTTSSYEQYF TGCGCCAGCAGCTTGACGACAAGTTCCTACGAGCAGTACTTC
TRBD1 TRBJ2-6 few TRBV7-6 CASSPDGTGSGANVLTF TGTGCCAGCAGCCCCGACGGGACAGGGTCTGGGGCCAACGTCCTGACTTTC
TRBD1 TRBJ2-7 . TRBV6-6 CASSAGTGSSYEQYF TGTGCCAGCAGTGCCGGGACAGGGTCGTCCTACGAGCAGTACTTC
TRBD2 TRBJ2-1 few TRBV14 CASSQVATSGGNEQFF TGTGCCAGCAGCCAAGTAGCGACTAGCGGGGGAAATGAGCAGTTCTTC
. TRBJ2-7 . TRBV6-6 CASSQARGPPYEQYF TGTGCCAGCAGCCAGGCCCGAGGGCCCCCCTACGAGCAGTACTTC
TRBD1 TRBJ1-5 . TRBV6-1 CASSEAGQQNQPQHF TGTGCCAGCAGTGAAGCGGGACAGCAGAATCAGCCCCAGCATTTT
. TRBJ2-1 . TRBV5-1 CASSLPRTKEQFF TGCGCCAGCAGCTTGCCACGGACAAAAGAGCAGTTCTTC
TRBD1 TRBJ2-7 few TRBV6-1 CASSTYGSGGDEQYF TGTGCCAGCAGCACCTACGGGTCAGGGGGCGACGAGCAGTACTTC
. TRBJ2-2 . TRBV10-3 CAISEGVGVGQSNTGELFF TGTGCCATCAGTGAGGGGGTAGGGGTAGGACAGTCGAACACCGGGGAGCTGTTTTTT
TRBD1 TRBJ2-3 . TRBV4-2 CASSLGQGATDTQYF TGTGCCAGCAGCCTTGGACAGGGGGCCACAGATACGCAGTATTTT
TRBD2 TRBJ2-7 . TRBV19 CASQKRDRMDEQYF TGTGCCAGTCAGAAGCGGGACCGCATGGACGAGCAGTACTTC
. TRBJ1-5 few TRBV28 CASSSDRLQPQHF TGTGCCAGCAGTTCCGACAGGTTACAGCCCCAGCATTTT
. TRBJ1-2 . TRBV6-5 CASSYSSAGPIYGYTF TGTGCCAGCAGTTACTCGTCAGCAGGGCCTATCTATGGCTACACCTTC
TRBD2 TRBJ2-7 . TRBV27 CASSLSVGGGYEQYF TGTGCCAGCAGTTTATCGGTCGGCGGGGGGTACGAGCAGTACTTC
. TRBJ1-1 . TRBV28 CASSLRVTEAFF TGTGCCAGCAGTTTGAGGGTTACTGAAGCTTTCTTT
TRBD2 TRBJ2-1 . TRBV6-6 CASSQRGEQFF TGTGCCAGCAGTCAGCGGGGTGAGCAGTTCTTC
. TRBJ2-1 . TRBV13 CASSLVRTDYGGNEQFF TGTGCCAGCAGCTTAGTTCGAACGGACTACGGGGGCAATGAGCAGTTCTTC
. TRBJ1-1 few TRBV7-9 CASSLVGPGEAFF TGTGCCAGCAGCTTAGTAGGTCCCGGGGAAGCTTTCTTT
. TRBJ2-7 . TRBV7-8 CASSFSGAYEQYF TGTGCCAGCAGCTTCTCAGGTGCTTACGAGCAGTACTTC
. TRBJ2-1 . TRBV5-1 CASRTDRISGNEQFF TGCGCCAGCAGAACAGACAGGATTTCCGGCAATGAGCAGTTCTTC
. TRBJ2-5 . TRBV25-1 CASSESQRPYQETQYF TGTGCCAGCAGTGAGAGTCAGCGCCCTTACCAAGAGACCCAGTACTTC
. TRBJ1-5 . TRBV10-3 CAIGGQINSNQPQHF TGTGCCATCGGTGGACAGATCAATAGCAATCAGCCCCAGCATTTT
. TRBJ2-2 few TRBV28 CASLPLTGKKAGELFF TGTGCCAGCTTACCCCTTACCGGGAAGAAGGCCGGGGAGCTGTTTTTT
TRBD2 TRBJ2-3 . TRBV6-1 CASSGLASRGTDTQYF TGTGCCAGCAGTGGACTAGCTAGCAGGGGCACAGATACGCAGTATTTT
. TRBJ2-7 . TRBV30 CAWGRGHLYEQYF TGTGCCTGGGGCCGGGGACACCTTTACGAGCAGTACTTC
TRBD2 TRBJ2-1 . TRBV9 CASSPATSGRGGEQFF TGTGCCAGCAGCCCGGCGACTAGCGGGAGAGGTGGTGAGCAGTTCTTC
TRBD1 TRBJ2-1 . TRBV5-1 CASRGQVGSDEQFF TGCGCCAGCAGAGGACAGGTGGGGAGTGATGAGCAGTTCTTC
TRBD1 TRBJ2-6 . TRBV28 CASSPRPRDRGSSYDSGANVLTF TGTGCCAGCAGTCCCCGTCCCCGGGACAGGGGTAGTTCGTATGACTCTGGGGCCAACGTCCTGACTTTC
TRBD2 TRBJ2-1 once TRBV6-5 CASSYSLAGAADEQFF TGTGCCAGCAGTTACTCCCTAGCGGGGGCGGCCGACGAGCAGTTCTTC
. TRBJ2-3 . TRBV30 CAWSLFPVSDTQYF TGTGCCTGGAGTCTATTCCCGGTATCGGATACGCAGTATTTT
TRBD1 TRBJ2-3 . TRBV30 CAWEDRRKADTQYF TGTGCCTGGGAGGACAGGCGTAAGGCAGATACGCAGTATTTT
TRBD1 TRBJ2-7 . TRBV25-1 CASSDPGQGVEQYF TGTGCCAGCAGTGACCCGGGACAGGGGGTCGAGCAGTACTTC
. TRBJ1-1 . TRBV5-6 CASSPLMGAEAFF TGTGCCAGCAGCCCCTTGATGGGAGCGGAAGCTTTCTTT
TRBD1 TRBJ1-6 . TRBV30 CAWSSGTGGFYNSPLHF TGTGCCTGGAGTTCCGGGACAGGGGGTTTCTATAATTCACCCCTCCACTTT